This T cell receptor beta chain was sequenced during a study of blood T cell repertoires in COVID-19. From germline, CDR1 is SNHLY and CDR2 FYNNEI. V was pared by 4 bases and J by 5 bases, with 20 bases between. CDR3 length: 16 amino acids. Original methodology: Reference gene primers were amplified, and this amplification served to estimate nucleated cell counts. Assay: immunoSEQ multiplex PCR; the TCRdb copy retains only in-frame clones and omits some. The V and J calls and clone size are taken from that table; D and trimming were inferred from the DNA. The sample lists under 300,000 clones; roughly 85% were seen once.

The sequence was obtained from a human donor in a cohort sampled during active COVID-19. The rearrangement joins TRBV2 to TRBJ1-1, with a possible D match to TRBD1 (5 bases). The sequenced sample consisted of peripheral blood. The CDR3 is CASSVWAPRGRTEAFF. The CDR3 DNA is TGTGCCAGCAGTGTGTGGGCCCCTCGGGGGAGGACTGAAGCTTTCTTT.